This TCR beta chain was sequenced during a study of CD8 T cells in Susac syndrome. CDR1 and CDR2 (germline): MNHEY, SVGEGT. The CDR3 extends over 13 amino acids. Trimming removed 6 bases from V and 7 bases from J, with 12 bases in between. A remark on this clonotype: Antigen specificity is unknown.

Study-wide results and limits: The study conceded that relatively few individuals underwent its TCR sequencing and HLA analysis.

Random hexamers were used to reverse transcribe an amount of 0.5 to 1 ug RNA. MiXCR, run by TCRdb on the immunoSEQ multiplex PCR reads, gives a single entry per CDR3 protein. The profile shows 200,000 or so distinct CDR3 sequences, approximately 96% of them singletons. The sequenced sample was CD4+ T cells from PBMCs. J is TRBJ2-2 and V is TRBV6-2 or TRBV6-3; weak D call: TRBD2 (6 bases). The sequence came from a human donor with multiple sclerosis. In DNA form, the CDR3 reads TGTGCCAGCAGGCGGTTGCGGGACGGGGAGCTGTTTTTT. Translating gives CASRRLRDGELFF.